These T cell receptor beta chains were read from a single sample in a study of T cell responses to AZD1222 COVID-19 vaccine. Generated by immunoSEQ multiplex PCR, the TCRdb table keeps only in-frame clones and is missing some. The sample yields 120,000 to 150,000 clones, 88% seen once. The specimen comprised peripheral blood, sampled on day 0 of AZD1222 vaccination. The receptor source for this set is an adult in good health. CDR3s include the opening cysteine and the closing phenylalanine or tryptophan. Fields, in order: clone size, J gene, D gene, V gene, CDR3 protein, CDR3 DNA. D genes are given only for firm matches. Clone size appears in some rows only: once, few, many, or a class for an expanded clone.

NA TRBJ1-2 TRBD1 TRBV29-1 CSVGASDRANYGYTF TGCAGCGTTGGAGCTAGCGACAGGGCTAACTATGGCTACACCTTC
NA TRBJ2-7 NA TRBV15 CATSREAGFLAYEQYF TGTGCCACCAGCAGAGAGGCGGGATTCCTTGCTTACGAGCAGTACTTC
NA TRBJ1-1 NA TRBV7-9 CASSEERFREAFF TGTGCCAGCAGCGAGGAGAGGTTCCGTGAAGCTTTCTTT
NA TRBJ2-7 NA TRBV20-1 CSARDIGEQYF TGCAGTGCTAGAGATATAGGCGAGCAGTACTTC
NA TRBJ2-1 NA TRBV12-3/TRBV12-4 CASSFPGNEQFF TGTGCCAGCAGTTTTCCGGGAAATGAGCAGTTCTTC
NA TRBJ1-2 NA TRBV28 CASSFGEELYGYTF TGTGCCAGCAGTTTCGGGGAAGAGCTCTATGGCTACACCTTC
NA TRBJ2-3 NA TRBV7-9 CASSPRWGTDTQYF TGTGCCAGCAGCCCGAGATGGGGCACAGATACGCAGTATTTT
NA TRBJ1-5 NA TRBV7-2 CASSSGQPGAPQHF TGTGCCAGCAGCTCCGGACAACCTGGGGCGCCCCAGCATTTT
NA TRBJ1-2 TRBD1 TRBV10-3 CATTDRGSGYTF TGTGCCACTACAGACAGGGGAAGTGGCTACACCTTC
NA TRBJ2-5 TRBD2 TRBV7-3 CASSPGGRQETQYF TGTGCCAGCAGCCCGGGGGGGAGACAAGAGACCCAGTACTTC
NA TRBJ2-2 NA TRBV6-4 CASSKEVTATGELFF TGTGCCAGCAGTAAGGAAGTGACAGCAACCGGGGAGCTGTTTTTT
NA TRBJ1-2 NA TRBV21-1 CASSKKAWDLHGYTF TGTGCCAGCAGCAAAAAAGCTTGGGACTTACATGGCTACACCTTC
NA TRBJ1-2 NA TRBV30 CAWSYPGGRYGYTF TGTGCCTGGAGTTACCCGGGGGGGAGGTATGGCTACACCTTC
NA TRBJ2-7 TRBD2 TRBV7-8 CASSEPKTSGRYEQYF TGTGCCAGCAGCGAACCCAAGACTAGCGGGAGGTACGAGCAGTACTTC
NA TRBJ2-1 TRBD2 TRBV28 CASSPLTSGLYNEQFF TGTGCCAGCAGTCCGCTTACTAGCGGGTTGTACAATGAGCAGTTCTTC
NA TRBJ1-2 NA TRBV5-1 CASSPSDGNYGYTF TGCGCCAGCAGCCCTTCGGACGGGAACTATGGCTACACCTTC
NA TRBJ2-2 NA TRBV2 CATSREGKTGELFF TGTGCCACCAGCCGAGAGGGCAAGACCGGGGAGCTGTTTTTT
NA TRBJ1-1 NA TRBV14 CASSQDSYVGSFF TGTGCCAGCAGCCAAGACAGTTACGTGGGATCTTTCTTT
NA TRBJ1-6 NA TRBV5-6 CASSLGVRKNSPLHF TGTGCCAGCAGCTTGGGGGTGAGGAAAAATTCACCCCTCCACTTT
NA TRBJ2-2 NA TRBV5-1 CASSPGINTGELFF TGCGCCAGCAGCCCCGGGATTAACACCGGGGAGCTGTTTTTT
NA TRBJ2-1 TRBD2 TRBV28 CASNLASGTNYNEQFF TGTGCCAGTAACCTAGCGAGCGGGACCAATTACAATGAGCAGTTCTTC
NA TRBJ2-1 TRBD2 TRBV4-3 CASSQDSGGVGGEQFF TGCGCCAGCAGCCAAGACAGCGGGGGAGTTGGGGGTGAGCAGTTCTTC
NA TRBJ1-4 NA TRBV7-9 CASSDRDANEKLFF TGTGCCAGCAGCGACCGGGACGCTAATGAAAAACTGTTTTTT
NA TRBJ1-1 NA TRBV7-3 CASSFNGVTEAFF TGTGCCAGCAGCTTTAACGGGGTCACTGAAGCTTTCTTT
NA TRBJ1-2 NA TRBV7-9 CASSFGGASYGYTF TGTGCCAGCAGCTTTGGGGGCGCAAGCTATGGCTACACCTTC
NA TRBJ2-7 NA TRBV18 CASSKDRAVYEQYF TGTGCCAGCTCAAAGGACAGAGCCGTCTACGAGCAGTACTTC
NA TRBJ2-4 NA TRBV7-9 CASSRSPQGGWDIQYF TGTGCCAGCAGCCGGAGCCCACAGGGAGGGTGGGACATTCAGTACTTC
NA TRBJ2-1 TRBD2 TRBV27 CASSLRFTSGAYNEQFF TGTGCCAGCAGTTTAAGGTTCACTAGCGGGGCGTACAATGAGCAGTTCTTC
NA TRBJ1-1 NA TRBV27 CASSLFLSPNTEAFF TGTGCCAGCAGTTTATTCCTGTCACCGAACACTGAAGCTTTCTTT
NA TRBJ1-1 NA TRBV7-3 CASSLTDGVEAFF TGTGCCAGCAGCTTAACTGACGGGGTGGAGGCTTTCTTT
once TRBJ2-2 NA TRBV7-2 CASSLGPNPGDGLFF TGTGCCAGCAGCTTAGGCCCCAACCCCGGGGATGGGCTGTTTTTT
NA TRBJ1-2 TRBD1 TRBV29-1 CSAGRQGAAGYTF TGCAGCGCTGGGAGGCAGGGGGCGGCTGGCTACACCTTC
NA TRBJ2-5 TRBD2 TRBV9 CASAPGGQETQYF TGTGCCAGCGCGCCGGGAGGGCAAGAGACCCAGTACTTC
once TRBJ1-1 NA TRBV3-1/TRBV3-2 CASSHLTGPPGAFF TGTGCCAGCAGCCACTTGACAGGACCTCCAGGGGCTTTCTTT
NA TRBJ1-3 NA TRBV12-3/TRBV12-4 CASRQLSGNTIYF TGTGCCAGCAGACAGCTCTCTGGAAACACCATATATTTT
NA TRBJ2-7 NA TRBV2 CASSDPRGWEQYF TGTGCCAGCAGTGATCCGAGGGGATGGGAGCAGTACTTC
NA TRBJ1-1 NA TRBV4-2 CASSRGEGQGEAFF TGTGCCAGCAGCCGTGGCGAGGGGCAGGGTGAAGCTTTCTTT
NA TRBJ2-7 NA TRBV27 CASSPTGVGLEKYF TGTGCCAGCAGCCCGACCGGGGTGGGTTTGGAGAAGTACTTC
NA TRBJ2-5 NA TRBV19 CASSAPRQGRRETQYF TGTGCCAGTAGTGCTCCACGTCAGGGAAGAAGAGAGACCCAGTACTTC
NA TRBJ1-1 NA TRBV9 CASSVGGERLTEAFF TGTGCCAGCAGCGTGGGGGGCGAGCGACTGACTGAAGCTTTCTTT
NA TRBJ1-5 NA TRBV13 CASSLWGGGNQPQHF TGTGCCAGCAGCTTATGGGGGGGTGGCAATCAGCCCCAGCATTTT
NA TRBJ1-5 TRBD1 TRBV27 CASRSQGARESNQPQHF TGTGCCAGCAGATCCCAGGGGGCGAGGGAGAGCAATCAGCCCCAGCATTTT
NA TRBJ1-1 NA TRBV5-6 CASSVGGYTEAFF TGTGCCAGCAGCGTCGGAGGGTACACTGAAGCTTTCTTT
NA TRBJ2-7 TRBD2 TRBV7-6 CASSLGGLAAYEQYF TGTGCCAGCAGCTTAGGCGGACTAGCGGCTTACGAGCAGTACTTC